This entry lists 10 T cell receptor beta chains sequenced from one sample in a study of T cell repertoires in cytomegalovirus infection. The antigens these receptors bind are not known. TCRdb reprocessed the reads via MiXCR and lists one record per CDR3 protein. The sample records 830,000 or so distinct CDR3 sequences, around a third being singletons. Sample: cultured CD8+ T cells from PBMCs, taken from culture after CMV antigen stimulation. Source of these receptors: a human donor in good health (CMV status not recorded). Some clones in this sample may be carry-over from other donors' samples.

The chain recombines TRBV7-6 with TRBJ2-1; D unclear. Germline V gene lookup returns CDR1 SGHVS and CDR2 FNYEAQ. The CDR3 is 12 amino acids. The V gene lost 5 bases and the J gene lost 9 bases, with 11 bases spanning the gap. CDR3 amino acids: CASSLSHGEQFF. As DNA, the CDR3 is TGTGCCAGCAGCCTCAGCCACGGTGAGCAGTTCTTC.

This clonotype was counted only a few times. The chain carries TRBV2 and TRBJ2-1; tentatively, D is TRBD1 or TRBD2 (5 bases each). The CDR3 extends over 14 amino acids. The germline V and J ends were trimmed by 5 bases and 3 bases, with 11 bases remaining between them. Germline CDR1 reads SNHLY; CDR2 reads FYNNEI. CDR3 amino acids: CASSPGPNYNEQFF. In DNA, the CDR3 is TGTGCCAGCAGTCCGGGACCCAACTACAATGAGCAGTTCTTC. Using reference TRBV2 and TRBJ2-1 for the parts outside the CDR3, the full variable domain is EPEVTQTPSHQVTQMGQEVILRCVPISNHLYFYWYRQILGQKVEFLVSFYNNEISEKSEIFDDQFSVERPDGSNFTLKIRSTKLEDSAMYFCASSPGPNYNEQFFGPGTRLTVL.

This clonotype was observed a handful of times. The chain recombines TRBV7-2 with TRBJ2-2; D may correspond to TRBD1 or TRBD2 (6 bases each). This CDR3 has 16 residues. The ends were cut back, 5 bases at V and 6 bases at J, with 19 bases in the middle. Germline assignment: CDR1 SGHTA and CDR2 FQGNSA. CDR3 amino acids: CASSEVGGGIAGELFF. The CDR3 region has the DNA TGTGCCAGCAGCGAAGTCGGAGGGGGGATCGCCGGGGAGCTGTTTTTT.

This clonotype came up a few times. The chain combines TRBV3-1 with TRBJ2-3; a possible D gene is TRBD2 (5 bases). The germline CDR1 and CDR2 sequences are LGHDT and YNNKEL (reference sequence). The CDR3 totals 17 residues. With 7 bases removed from V and 2 bases from J, the gap between germline ends came to 22 bases. The CDR3 region has the DNA TGTGCCAGCAACATGATCCCCGCTAGCAGACCCACAGATACGCAGTATTTT. This encodes CASNMIPASRPTDTQYF.

The rearrangement uses TRBV7-9 and TRBJ2-1; 7 positions match TRBD1. Looked up from germline, CDR1 is SEHNR and CDR2 is FQNEAQ (reference sequence). This CDR3 is built from 14 residues. J gave up 2 bases and V 6 bases, and 4 bases lay outside the gene matches. For the CDR3, the DNA is TGTGCCAGCAGACGGACAGGCACCTACAATGAGCAGTTCTTC. Its protein is CASRRTGTYNEQFF.

The gene calls are TRBV7-8 and TRBJ2-4, with D unclear. V lost 5 bases and J 9 bases, leaving 14 bases between the germline ends. The germline V gene encodes CDR1 SGHVS and CDR2 FQNEAQ. This CDR3 is built from 13 residues. The CDR3 region has the DNA TGTGCCAGCAGCCTGGTGAAAGGTGGCATTCAGTACTTC. The encoded protein is CASSLVKGGIQYF.

This clonotype was seen many times. The chain links TRBV7-6 to TRBJ1-1; D is undetermined. The CDR3 runs 15 residues. Trimming took 5 bases from V and 1 from J, leaving 14 bases between them. CDR1 and CDR2 (germline): SGHVS, FNYEAQ. The CDR3 protein is CASSPPNSRNTEAFF. The DNA for the CDR3 is TGTGCCAGCAGCCCACCCAATTCACGGAACACTGAAGCTTTCTTT.

The chain uses TRBV27 and TRBJ1-2; no reliable D call. The CDR3 has 18 residues. CDR1 is MNHEY and CDR2 is SMNVEV in the germline V gene (reference sequence). The V end lost 2 bases, the J end lost 3 bases, and 22 bases lay between the germline ends. DNA of the CDR3: TGTGCCAGCAGTTTAACGGCAGGTCGACAACTTAATTACTATGGCTACACCTTC. The encoded protein is CASSLTAGRQLNYYGYTF.

The rearrangement joins TRBV14 to TRBJ2-1, with 7 bases fitting TRBD1. The germline V gene encodes CDR1 SGHDN and CDR2 FVKESK. Germline trimming cut 0 bases from V and 9 bases from J; bases unmatched to any gene: 14. The CDR3 is 17 residues long. DNA of the CDR3: TGTGCCAGCAGCCAAGAAGTAGGGGGCCCGCTGACCTCTGAGCAGTTCTTC. It is translated as CASSQEVGGPLTSEQFF.

This rearrangement joins TRBV7-6 to TRBJ2-7, with D possibly matching TRBD1 (5 bases). Germline V gives CDR1 SGHVS, CDR2 FNYEAQ. The CDR3 runs to 14 residues. V was cut by 4 bases and J by 2 bases, with 12 bases left in between. The CDR3 region has the DNA TGTGCCAGCAGCTCCACAGGAGATACCTACGAGCAGTACTTC. Residues: CASSSTGDTYEQYF.